The clone carrying this T cell receptor beta chain is a singleton in its sample. Antigen specificity is unknown. This CDR3 contains 12 residues. With 9 bases removed from V and 7 bases from J, the gap between germline ends came to 15 bases. Germline-derived CDR1 and CDR2 are MDHEN and SYDVKM. The sample belongs to a study of OX40 agonist ivuxolimab in advanced cancers. Study at large: An anti-OX40 (CD134) antibody with agonistic activity, ivuxolimab, was administered to patients. General study points: CD4+ and CD8+ blood T cells expanded clonally by week 6 at 0.1 to 3.0 mg/kg. Normalized T-cell clonal expansion was also low in a subset of nonresponders. Clonal expansion in partial responders at 0.1-3.0 mg/kg ranked among the lowest.

Data came from immunoSEQ multiplex PCR; TCRdb stores just in-frame clones and leaves some out. This sample has about 90,000 clones, with less than 95% found just once. The specimen was CD4+ or CD8+ T cells sorted from blood, collected in a trial of the OX40 agonist ivuxolimab. The rearrangement links TRBV28 to TRBJ1-2, with TRBD1 as a possible D gene (5 bases). The sequence was obtained from an adult with an advanced solid tumor such as melanoma, head and neck, liver or kidney cancer. The chain's CDR3 is CASETGPSGYTF. DNA for the CDR3: TGTGCCAGTGAGACGGGACCTTCTGGCTACACCTTC.